The rows below give T cell receptor beta chains drawn from one sample of a study of cytomegalovirus exposure and HLA in healthy donors. Sequencing used immunoSEQ multiplex PCR; TCRdb keeps in-frame clones, though not all of them. This table holds 80,000 to 100,000 clones, just over 90% found once. Source material: PBMCs. The receptor source for this set is a man in his thirties or forties in good health and CMV-seronegative. The conserved cysteine and the conserved F or W are not part of the CDR3 here. D genes are given only for firm matches. Clone sizes are given selectively: once, few, many, or a class where the clone is expanded.

V: TRBV2; D: NA; J: TRBJ2-4; size: NA; CDR3: ASRIADLAKNIQY
V: TRBV5-1; D: NA; J: TRBJ1-3; size: once; CDR3: ASSEDNSGNTIY
V: TRBV10-2; D: TRBD1; J: TRBJ1-5; size: NA; CDR3: ASSLTGGAEGQPQH
V: TRBV28; D: TRBD1; J: TRBJ2-1; size: NA; CDR3: ASSSPYPRDRGFFSYNEQF
V: TRBV9; D: NA; J: TRBJ1-3; size: NA; CDR3: ASSTLGVSGNTIY
V: TRBV7-9; D: NA; J: TRBJ1-1; size: NA; CDR3: ASSLERVSNTEAF
V: TRBV5-1; D: NA; J: TRBJ2-1; size: NA; CDR3: ASSLDSGTYNEQF
V: TRBV6-1; D: TRBD1; J: TRBJ1-5; size: NA; CDR3: ASSEMGQLLILNQPQH
V: TRBV25-1; D: TRBD1; J: TRBJ2-3; size: NA; CDR3: ASSDRYDRGLVDTQY
V: TRBV28; D: NA; J: TRBJ2-2; size: NA; CDR3: ASSPGTNTGELF
V: TRBV4-1; D: TRBD2; J: TRBJ2-2; size: NA; CDR3: ASSQEWLASGSTGELF
V: TRBV27; D: NA; J: TRBJ2-7; size: few; CDR3: ASSWLSSGEQY
V: TRBV7-3; D: TRBD1; J: TRBJ1-1; size: NA; CDR3: ASSSQGMNTEAF
V: TRBV10-3; D: TRBD1; J: TRBJ1-3; size: NA; CDR3: AISTDSGGYTIY
V: TRBV10-3; D: TRBD1; J: TRBJ2-7; size: NA; CDR3: AISEPGTENYEQY
V: TRBV2; D: NA; J: TRBJ1-1; size: NA; CDR3: ASSVSSNTEAF
V: TRBV11-3; D: NA; J: TRBJ2-2; size: NA; CDR3: ASSLDGRGTGELF
V: TRBV28; D: TRBD1; J: TRBJ2-7; size: NA; CDR3: ASSFTDRGDYEQY
V: TRBV13; D: TRBD2; J: TRBJ2-7; size: NA; CDR3: ASSIASGGYEQY
V: TRBV9; D: TRBD1; J: TRBJ1-2; size: NA; CDR3: ASSVGSGGSTNYGYT
V: TRBV6-5; D: TRBD1; J: TRBJ1-2; size: NA; CDR3: ASSYKGQGHYGYT
V: TRBV6-1; D: TRBD1; J: TRBJ1-5; size: NA; CDR3: ASSETGTGSRGPQH
V: TRBV2; D: NA; J: TRBJ1-5; size: NA; CDR3: ASSGQPYSNQPQH
V: TRBV2; D: TRBD2; J: TRBJ2-3; size: NA; CDR3: ASKRERADTQY
V: TRBV28; D: NA; J: TRBJ2-7; size: NA; CDR3: ASSLMGGYEQY
V: TRBV10-2; D: NA; J: TRBJ2-1; size: few; CDR3: ASSESGGPPYNEQF
V: TRBV27; D: NA; J: TRBJ2-5; size: NA; CDR3: ASSRPQETQY
V: TRBV19; D: TRBD1; J: TRBJ1-2; size: NA; CDR3: ASSIDRILPVRQGPYGYT
V: TRBV10-1; D: NA; J: TRBJ2-2; size: NA; CDR3: ASSVGRRTGELF
V: TRBV25-1; D: TRBD1; J: TRBJ1-6; size: NA; CDR3: ASAPRTGDNSPLH
V: TRBV27; D: NA; J: TRBJ2-1; size: NA; CDR3: ASSPGLNEQF
V: TRBV5-4; D: NA; J: TRBJ1-2; size: NA; CDR3: ASSLQGPYGYT
V: TRBV5-4; D: NA; J: TRBJ2-1; size: few; CDR3: ASSLAFTGLSYNEQF
V: TRBV28; D: NA; J: TRBJ1-1; size: NA; CDR3: AGNKGGGMNTEAF
V: TRBV29-1; D: TRBD1; J: TRBJ2-1; size: NA; CDR3: SVVETGVFGREF
V: TRBV2; D: TRBD2; J: TRBJ2-3; size: NA; CDR3: ASSKGLASASTDTQY
V: TRBV6-1; D: NA; J: TRBJ2-3; size: NA; CDR3: AILPRDTSTDTQY
V: TRBV27; D: TRBD2; J: TRBJ2-3; size: NA; CDR3: ASSLFSSGRGDTQY
V: TRBV11-2; D: NA; J: TRBJ1-5; size: NA; CDR3: ASSLDQGSGQPQH
V: TRBV27; D: TRBD2; J: TRBJ2-4; size: NA; CDR3: ASSRRLAGGRAVAKNIQY
V: TRBV4-1; D: TRBD2; J: TRBJ2-7; size: NA; CDR3: ASSQEKLAGETYEQY
V: TRBV19; D: NA; J: TRBJ1-1; size: NA; CDR3: ASSNEASNTEAF
V: TRBV11-2; D: TRBD1; J: TRBJ2-7; size: once; CDR3: ASSLTGYEQY
V: TRBV5-1; D: NA; J: TRBJ2-7; size: NA; CDR3: ASSLNRLSSYEQY
V: TRBV28; D: TRBD1; J: TRBJ1-5; size: NA; CDR3: ASSQGTVEGNQPQH
V: TRBV19; D: TRBD1; J: TRBJ2-7; size: NA; CDR3: ASSIGQGAGEQY
V: TRBV7-2; D: NA; J: TRBJ2-2; size: NA; CDR3: ASSSKTGNRELF
V: TRBV28; D: NA; J: TRBJ1-1; size: NA; CDR3: AHPRVKDTEAF
V: TRBV7-9; D: NA; J: TRBJ1-3; size: NA; CDR3: ASSLGPSGNTIY
V: TRBV6-6; D: NA; J: TRBJ2-1; size: NA; CDR3: ASSYSQGNYNEQF
V: TRBV27; D: NA; J: TRBJ1-1; size: NA; CDR3: ASSGIITGKADHEAF
V: TRBV18; D: TRBD1; J: TRBJ1-4; size: NA; CDR3: ASSATPGTEGEKLF
V: TRBV7-2; D: TRBD1; J: TRBJ2-7; size: NA; CDR3: ASSLSRDRVYEQY
V: TRBV6-1; D: TRBD1; J: TRBJ1-6; size: NA; CDR3: ASSGTRDRGLDSPLH
V: TRBV4-2; D: NA; J: TRBJ1-4; size: NA; CDR3: ASSQSEAPEKLF
V: TRBV7-2; D: NA; J: TRBJ2-7; size: few; CDR3: ASSFRDSRRYEQY
V: TRBV5-1; D: NA; J: TRBJ1-4; size: NA; CDR3: ASSLADSINEKLF
V: TRBV11-2; D: NA; J: TRBJ2-5; size: NA; CDR3: ASSRGGTYGLQTQY
V: TRBV5-4; D: TRBD1; J: TRBJ2-7; size: NA; CDR3: ASSRDSGFDEQY